The clone carrying this TCR beta chain was found a few times. The antigen is unknown. The data are from a study of T-cell memory formation after mild COVID-19. Study results and limitations: Some responding clones appeared in pre-infection memory, suggesting cross-reactive memory joined.

There are 14 residues in the CDR3. V dropped 5 bases and J dropped 6; count of bases not matched to a gene: 6. CDR1 is SEHNR, CDR2 FQNEAQ, per germline (reference sequence). TCRdb redid the calling of the 5' RACE reads with MiXCR, one entry per CDR3 protein. Seen here are about 400,000 distinct CDR3 sequences, more than 20% observed once, and the top ten hold 8.5% to 9%. Material: PBMCs or a T cell subset sorted from them (not recorded which). The J gene is TRBJ2-7, the V gene TRBV7-9, with 11 nucleotides matching TRBD2. The TCR sequence derives from an adult woman who had mild COVID-19 (a few samples of this study predate the infection). Cell type and time point are not known. CDR3 in DNA: TGTGCCAGCAGCCTGACTAGCGGGACATCCGAGCAGTACTTC. Its protein product is CASSLTSGTSEQYF.